This T cell receptor (beta chain) was found in a study of a mutant IDH1 vaccine in newly diagnosed glioma (dated by TCRdb to about 2021). Notes on the research overall: Vaccination began 4-6 weeks after radiotherapy alone, or alongside temozolomide cycles in the chemotherapy-containing groups. Peripheral blood was collected at six visits: V03 (baseline), V05, V07, V10, V12 and V13. Visit V12 was the week-35 safety follow-up and visit V13 was the week-47 end of study. Of the roughly 34 treated patients, approximately 60% were male and approximately 40% were female, and the mean age was roughly 40 years. Longitudinal TCRB deep sequencing was performed for some 25 treated patients wherever samples were available for exploratory analyses. Prior to enrollment, standard therapy consisting of radiotherapy alone, temozolomide alone, or radiochemotherapy with temozolomide had been administered to patients, with the combination being received by most patients. General conclusions and limits of the study: Selection of PBMC samples for TCRB deep sequencing was based on availability. Changes in the top peripheral T cell clonotypes picked up by TCRB sequencing did not appear to be linked to pseudoprogression. Vaccine-induced immune responses across multiple MHC alleles were detected in approximately 94% of patients. According to the authors, sample limitations meant that analyses of patient blood samples could not be reproduced.

A remark on this clone: It lacks a known antigen. Qualities for individual bases were not recorded, and no much larger clone is one base off.

Libraries came from the immunoSEQ multiplex PCR assay. Following the manufacturer's protocol, the hsTCRB Kit was used to amplify rearranged TCR beta chain sequences. Sequencing of TCRB libraries was carried out on an Illumina MiSeq. In the source study's methods: The proprietary platform of the kit vendor was used for demultiplexing, trimming and gene mapping. TCRdb provides this immuneACCESS table in a form limited to in-frame rearrangements. Some clones are lacking; in checked studies, under half of them reflect an unresolved V gene, and why the rest are absent is not known. D and trimming come from the DNA, and the V and J calls and clone size come from that table. The sample data list about 83,000 clones, and about 81% of these were observed just once. The top ten constitute around 5.3% of the sample. According to the germline V gene, CDR1 reads SGHVS and CDR2 reads FNYEAQ. The CDR3 runs 16 amino acids, cysteine and phenylalanine included. Only the CDR3 portion is preserved as DNA: 48 bases, with reading frame beginning at the first base. V sheds 7 bases and J sheds 0 bases, leaving 16 bases between their ends.

In light of the paper, this sample's time point label describes: week 47, end of study. Each vaccine dose, consisting of 300 ug of a 20-mer mutant IDH1 peptide in Montanide, was administered subcutaneously with topical imiquimod. Patients were given eight vaccinations, in weeks 1, 3, 5, 7, 11, 15, 19 and 23, which matched visits V03 through V10. Donors had newly diagnosed WHO grade 3 or 4 IDH1-mutant astrocytomas with loss of nuclear ATRX. The samples were drawn from NOA16, a multicentre, single-arm, open-label phase I trial in Germany that tested a mutant IDH1 peptide vaccine in humans for the first time. Genomic DNA for TCRB sequencing was extracted from EDTA blood using the DNeasy Blood and Tissue Kit.

The TCR comes from a man aged 35 to 55 with glioma. This specimen was PBMCs, taken from a glioma patient whose treatment included an IDH1 peptide vaccine. The chain joins TRBV7-6 to TRBJ2-1, with the identity of the D gene unclear. The CDR3 region: CASNPTPSSSYNEQFF. DNA sequence: TGTGCCAGCAACCCGACTCCCTCGAGCTCCTACAATGAGCAGTTCTTC.